Shown below are 21 T cell receptor beta chains from a single sample sequenced in a study of persistence of HIV-infected CD4 T cells. This was the immunoSEQ version 4 assay in survey mode. Some clones are missing from TCRdb's copy, which holds only in-frame ones; the method was immunoSEQ multiplex PCR. In the table there are more than 35,000 clones, 80% of which are singletons. The antigens of these receptors remain unknown. Stimulation used about 9.5 ug/mL lysate from CMV-infected fibroblasts. CD40L/CD69 double-negative CD45RO-high memory CD4+ T cells were collected. Sequences were derived from CD4+ T cells sorted from PBMCs after 18-hour stimulation, sampled from a patient who received antiretroviral therapy. The origin of the receptors is an adult man with HIV who was CMV-seropositive.

This chain connects TRBV15 to TRBJ1-1; weak D call: TRBD1 (6 bases). Germline-derived CDR1 and CDR2 are LNHNV and YYDKDF (reference sequence). The CDR3 has 14 amino acids. The ends were cut back, 1 base at V and 4 bases at J, with 10 bases in the middle. CDR3 region: CATSRGQAVTEAFF. CDR3 nucleotide sequence: TGTGCCACCAGCAGAGGACAGGCGGTCACTGAAGCTTTCTTT.

The J gene is TRBJ2-7, the V gene TRBV5-6; TRBD1 is a possible D gene (5 bases). The CDR3 is 15 amino acids. Germline V gene data show CDR1 as SGHDT and CDR2 as YYEEEE. Trimming cost V 1 base and J 0 bases, with 11 bases left between them. The CDR3 spells CASSLYGHTSYEQYF. DNA for the CDR3: TGTGCCAGCAGCTTGTACGGACACACCTCCTACGAGCAGTACTTC.

The chain couples TRBV18 to TRBJ2-4; D remains ambiguous. V lost 0 bases to trimming and J lost 8 bases, with 11 bases between them. This CDR3 contains 14 residues. The V gene's germline CDR1 is KGHSH and CDR2 LQKENI. CDR3 region: CASSPPSARDIQYF. In DNA, the CDR3 is TGTGCCAGCTCACCACCGTCGGCCCGGGACATTCAGTACTTC. The full variable domain, completed using reference TRBV18 and TRBJ2-4, is NAGVMQNPRHLVRRRGQEARLRCSPMKGHSHVYWYRQLPEEGLKFMVYLQKENIIDESGMPKERFSAEFPKEGPSILRIQQVVRGDSAAYFCASSPPSARDIQYFGAGTRLSVL.

V gene TRBV21-1 combines with J gene TRBJ1-6; TRBD1, the D gene given by the table, was not confirmed from the DNA. TRBV21-1 is noted as a pseudogene. This CDR3 contains 14 residues. The CDR3, as DNA: TGTGCCAGCAGCAAAGGTGCAGGGTTCTCACCCCTCCACTTT. Its protein product is CASSKGAGFSPLHF.

The V call is TRBV27, the J call TRBJ1-2; D may be TRBD1 (5 bases). Trimming stripped 1 base from V and 3 bases from J, with 9 bases between. This CDR3 region has 14 residues. Germline V gives CDR1 MNHEY, CDR2 SMNVEV (reference sequence). CDR3 in amino acids: CASSLYQGDYGYTF. The DNA of the CDR3 is TGTGCCAGCAGTTTATATCAAGGGGACTATGGCTACACCTTC.

The chain couples TRBV29-1 to TRBJ2-7, with D tentatively TRBD2 (6 bases). This CDR3 comprises 13 residues. Per the germline V gene, CDR1 is SQVTM and CDR2 is ANQGSEA. The V end lost 1 base, the J end lost 6 bases, and 13 bases lay between the germline ends. Written as DNA, the CDR3 is TGCAGCGTTGAAGGGAATCGGAGGGGCGAGCAGTACTTC. It is translated as CSVEGNRRGEQYF.

This clone was seen only once. The rearrangement uses TRBV7-9 and TRBJ1-4, with D possibly TRBD1 on 5 matching bases. The V gene lost 4 bases and the J gene lost 3 bases, with 15 bases spanning the gap. Germline-derived CDR1 and CDR2 are SEHNR and FQNEAQ (reference sequence). The CDR3 runs to 16 residues. The CDR3 DNA reads TGTGCCAGCAGCTCCTCGAGCTTGGGGGCTAATGAAAAACTGTTTTTT. Amino acid sequence: CASSSSSLGANEKLFF.

The chain is built from TRBV5-1 and TRBJ2-3, with no clear D. Trimming took 4 bases from V and 1 from J, leaving 10 bases between them. This CDR3 comprises 14 residues. Germline-derived CDR1 and CDR2 are SGHRS and YFSETQ. The CDR3 region is CASSPAGRTDTQYF. DNA of the CDR3: TGCGCCAGCAGCCCTGCCGGACGCACAGATACGCAGTATTTT.

For the CDR3, the DNA is TGTGCCAGCAGCTTGACCCTAAGCTCTGGAAACACCATATATTTT. It specifies CASSLTLSSGNTIYF. V and J are TRBV5-5 and TRBJ1-3; D is unclear. Germline values: CDR1 SGHKS, CDR2 YYEKEE (reference sequence). Trimming cost V 1 base and J 0 bases, with 8 bases left between them. CDR3 length equals 15 residues.

The chain joins TRBV6-5 to TRBJ1-2; unclear D gene. Germline V gene sequence: CDR1 MNHEY, CDR2 SVGAGI. This CDR3 has 14 amino acids. The V end lost 6 bases, the J end lost 8 bases, and 19 bases lay between the germline ends. CDR3 sequence (DNA): TGTGCCAGCAGCCACCTTGACGCTCCTGGGGGCTACACCTTC. Its translation is CASSHLDAPGGYTF.

This chain connects TRBV5-5 to TRBJ2-5, with D possibly TRBD1 on 6 matching bases. CDR1 and CDR2 from the germline V gene are SGHKS and YYEKEE (reference sequence). V dropped 2 bases and J dropped 1 base, with 15 bases sitting between them. This CDR3 region has 16 residues. The CDR3 reads CASSFLSGTTQETQYF. The CDR3 nucleotides read TGTGCCAGCAGCTTTCTTTCCGGGACAACCCAAGAGACCCAGTACTTC.

The CDR3: CASSPNRDYNEQFF. The CDR3 coding sequence is TGTGCCAGCAGCCCCAACAGGGACTACAATGAGCAGTTCTTC. The chain combines TRBV28 with TRBJ2-1; TRBD1 is a possible D gene (6 bases). Trimming left V 6 bases short and J 3 bases short, with 12 bases between. Per germline, CDR1 MDHEN and CDR2 SYDVKM. The CDR3 is 14 amino acids.

J is TRBJ1-5 and V is TRBV2; D unresolved. V gave up 8 bases and J gave up 4 bases, with 12 bases separating them. The CDR3 spans 13 residues. CDR1 and CDR2 from the germline V gene are SNHLY and FYNNEI. The CDR3 loop reads CASGPGPNQPQHF. CDR3 bases: TGTGCCAGCGGCCCCGGTCCGAATCAGCCCCAGCATTTT.

The chain employs TRBV30 and TRBJ1-6; no definite D call. The germline gives CDR1 GTSNPN, CDR2 SVGIG (reference sequence). The length of the CDR3 is 14 residues. Trimming pared 4 bases from V and 10 bases from J, leaving 17 bases between. The CDR3 sequence is CAWTDLRKKSPLHF. In DNA, the CDR3 is TGTGCCTGGACGGACCTCCGGAAGAAGTCACCCCTCCACTTT. Full variable domain (missing parts from reference TRBV30 and TRBJ1-6): SQTIHQWPATLVQPVGSPLSLECTVEGTSNPNLYWYRQAAGRGLQLLFYSVGIGQISSEVPQNLSASRPQDRQFILSSKKLLLSDSGFYLCAWTDLRKKSPLHFGNGTRLTVT.

The CDR3 reads CASRPGQGMDTEAFF. CDR3 DNA: TGCGCCAGCAGGCCGGGACAGGGGATGGACACTGAAGCTTTCTTT. This chain connects TRBV5-1 to TRBJ1-1; 10 nucleotides agree with TRBD1. CDR1 and CDR2 from the germline V gene are SGHRS and YFSETQ. This CDR3 has 15 residues. Trimming took 5 bases from V and 3 from J; bases not matched to a gene: 7.

The V call is TRBV27, the J call TRBJ1-3, with 7 bases that match TRBD1. V lost 3 bases to trimming and J lost 0 bases; unmatched junction nucleotides: 5. Germline values: CDR1 MNHEY, CDR2 SMNVEV (reference sequence). The CDR3 runs 16 residues. The CDR3 is CASSLYGTDSGNTIYF. CDR3 nucleotides: TGTGCCAGCAGTTTGTACGGGACAGACTCTGGAAACACCATATATTTT.

The chain links TRBV14 to TRBJ1-2; perhaps TRBD1 as D (5 bases). Trimming removed 4 bases from V and 5 bases from J, with 17 bases in between. The germline V gene encodes CDR1 SGHDN and CDR2 FVKESK. CDR3 length: 15 residues. In DNA form, the CDR3 reads TGTGCCAGCAGCCCGACTAGAGGGAGGGGATATGGCTACACCTTC. Translating it yields CASSPTRGRGYGYTF.

In this sample, this clone turned up once. The chain uses TRBV5-1 and TRBJ2-5, with 11 bases identical to TRBD2. CDR3 length equals 18 residues. Germline CDR1 is SGHRS and CDR2 is YFSETQ. V gave up 0 bases and J gave up 2 bases; unmatched junction bases: 9. CDR3 bases: TGCGCCAGCAGCTTGGCCTCGCTAGCGGGGGGTATACAAGAGACCCAGTACTTC. Translated, it gives CASSLASLAGGIQETQYF.

The chain joins TRBV19 to TRBJ2-7; tentatively, D is TRBD1 (5 bases). Trimming removed 8 bases at V and 5 bases at J, with 19 bases between. Per germline, CDR1 LNHDA and CDR2 SQIVND (reference sequence). This CDR3 spans 14 amino acids. CDR3 coding DNA: TGTGCCAGTGGAGTCGGAGCCAGGGAAGACGAGCAGTACTTC. Residues: CASGVGAREDEQYF.

The chain recombines TRBV30 with TRBJ2-2; no definite D call. The CDR3 sequence is 13 residues long. Deletions cut 1 base from V and 3 bases from J, with 6 bases between. From germline, CDR1 is GTSNPN and CDR2 SVGIG (reference sequence). This chain's CDR3 is CAWSGYYTGELFF. DNA of the CDR3: TGTGCCTGGAGTGGGTACTACACCGGGGAGCTGTTTTTT.

The chain is built from TRBV5-1 and TRBJ2-1; a possible D gene is TRBD1 (5 bases). CDR3 length equals 14 residues. V was pared by 3 bases and J by 9 bases, with 16 bases between. From germline, CDR1 is SGHRS and CDR2 YFSETQ. Here the CDR3 DNA reads TGCGCCAGCAGCTCTCAGGGCCGGTTTGGTGAGCAGTTCTTC. This encodes CASSSQGRFGEQFF.